This entry features one TCR beta chain sequence. These data belong to a study of T-cell reconstitution after alpha-beta-depleted transplantation in children. During its preparation, the TCRbeta library received unique molecular identifiers. Each CDR3 protein is one row after TCRdb ran MiXCR on the PCR reads. The profile shows 400,000 to 500,000 distinct CDR3 sequences, about a tenth of them singletons. In germline, CDR1 is SGHRS, CDR2 YFSETQ. CDR3 length equals 12 residues. V shed 6 bases and J shed 2 bases, with 8 bases lying between them. The chain is built from TRBV5-1 and TRBJ2-5; no reliable D call. The material sequenced was PBMCs from the stem cell graft donor, taken from the stem cell graft. This clonotype was sampled from a human donor who donated a stem cell graft to a child with acute myeloid leukemia. In DNA form, the CDR3 reads TGCGCCAGCAAGTGGGATCAAGAGACCCAGTACTTC. Residues: CASKWDQETQYF.